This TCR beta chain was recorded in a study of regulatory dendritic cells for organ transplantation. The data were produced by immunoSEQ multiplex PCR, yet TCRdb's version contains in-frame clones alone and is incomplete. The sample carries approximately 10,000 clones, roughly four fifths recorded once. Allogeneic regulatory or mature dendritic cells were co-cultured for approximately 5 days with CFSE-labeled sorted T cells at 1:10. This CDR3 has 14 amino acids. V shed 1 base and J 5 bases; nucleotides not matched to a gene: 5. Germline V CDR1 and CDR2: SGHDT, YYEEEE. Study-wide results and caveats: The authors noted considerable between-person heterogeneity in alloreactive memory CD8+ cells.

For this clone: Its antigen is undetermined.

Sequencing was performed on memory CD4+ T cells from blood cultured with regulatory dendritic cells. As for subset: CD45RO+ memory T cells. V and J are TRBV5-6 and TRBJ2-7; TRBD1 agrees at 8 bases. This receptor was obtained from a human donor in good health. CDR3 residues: CASSLWQGAHEQYF. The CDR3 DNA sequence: TGTGCCAGCAGCTTGTGGCAGGGGGCCCACGAGCAGTACTTC.